This T cell receptor (beta chain) was observed in a study of identical twins. General study points: Invariant MAIT and iNKT cells may have partly biased zero-insertion analyses.

The donor group consisted entirely of healthy Caucasians. TCRdb recomputed calls from the 5' RACE reads with MiXCR, one row per CDR3 protein. The sample lists 420,000 or so distinct CDR3 sequences, about 18% occurring once. In regard to this clonotype: Its antigen is undetermined.

CDR1 is MNHNS, CDR2 SASEGT, per germline. After removal of 3 bases from V and 2 bases from J, the junction contained 7 bases not matched to a gene. The length of the CDR3 is 15 residues. The chain employs TRBV6-1 and TRBJ2-7, with 7 nucleotides matching TRBD2. This TCR came from a man in his forties or fifties in good health. Sequencing used naive T cells sorted from blood. The CDR3 coding sequence is TGTGCCAGCAGTGAGGAGCGGGGTCGGCCCTACGAGCAGTACTTC. As protein: CASSEERGRPYEQYF.